The 32 T cell receptor beta chains listed next were all sequenced from one sample in a study of long-term antiretroviral therapy in people with HIV. Runs used v3.0 of the immunoSEQ assay and were done at survey level. This table comes from immunoSEQ multiplex PCR, and its TCRdb copy is limited to in-frame clones, with some not included. The data show some 17,000 clones, more than 75% seen once. The sample in question was unsorted PBMCs, obtained 0.1 years before starting antiretroviral therapy. The receptors come from a man younger than 30 with HIV.

This chain connects TRBV7-2 to TRBJ1-5; TRBD1 might be the D (6 bases). The V gene's germline CDR1 is SGHTA and CDR2 FQGNSA. Trimming removed 1 base at V and 1 base at J, with 11 bases between. There are 16 residues in the CDR3. DNA for the CDR3: TGTGCCAGCAGCTTAGTTGCCAGGGGAAGCAATCAGCCCCAGCATTTT. Protein product: CASSLVARGSNQPQHF.

The chain links TRBV27 to TRBJ1-2; D possibly corresponds to TRBD1 (5 bases). Trimming pared 1 base from V and 8 bases from J, leaving 11 bases between. Per the germline V gene, CDR1 is MNHEY and CDR2 is SMNVEV (reference sequence). The length of the CDR3 is 13 residues. The CDR3 loop reads CASSLWAGKGYTF. The DNA of the CDR3 is TGTGCCAGCAGTTTATGGGCAGGGAAAGGCTACACCTTC.

This clone showed up just once. The chain links TRBV2 to TRBJ1-2; 8 bases line up with TRBD1. Germline-derived CDR1 and CDR2 are SNHLY and FYNNEI. V trimming: 6 bases; J trimming: 2 bases; junction bases outside the gene matches: 5. There are 14 residues in the CDR3. This CDR3 reads CASRGQVSNYGYTF. The CDR3 bases are TGTGCCAGCAGGGGACAGGTTTCGAACTATGGCTACACCTTC.

The chain employs TRBV28 and TRBJ1-5; D ambiguous. The CDR3 extends over 15 amino acids. Germline loops: CDR1 MDHEN, CDR2 SYDVKM. Trimming pared 6 bases from V and 9 bases from J, leaving 21 bases between. The DNA of the CDR3 is TGTGCCAGCAGCGCGGACTTTAGTGTTTTAGGGCCCCAGCATTTT. Amino acids: CASSADFSVLGPQHF.

The chain combines TRBV29-1 with TRBJ2-7; tentatively, D is TRBD2 (6 bases). The CDR3 loop spans 13 amino acids. V lost 7 bases and J lost 7, with 20 bases in between. Looked up from germline, CDR1 is SQVTM and CDR2 is ANQGSEA. The CDR3 is CSAQRAGGGEQYF. As DNA, the CDR3 is TGCAGCGCTCAGAGGGCCGGGGGTGGTGAGCAGTACTTC.

This clone has only one observation. J is TRBJ2-7 and V is TRBV28; D possibly corresponds to TRBD1 (6 bases). Per germline, CDR1 MDHEN and CDR2 SYDVKM. Trimming removed 3 bases at V and 5 bases at J, with 11 bases between. The CDR3 is 13 residues long. CDR3 sequence reads: CASSFQGQHEQYF. The DNA for the CDR3 is TGTGCCAGCAGTTTCCAGGGGCAACACGAGCAGTACTTC.

V and J are TRBV6-1 and TRBJ1-1; possibly TRBD1 for D (6 bases). The V gene lost 5 bases and the J gene lost 7 bases, with 17 bases spanning the gap. The germline CDR1 and CDR2 sequences are MNHNS and SASEGT. The CDR3 runs to 14 residues. The CDR3 bases are TGTGCCAGCAGTCAGGACAGTGGGGGATTTGAAGCTTTCTTT. Protein product: CASSQDSGGFEAFF.

The chain couples TRBV9 to TRBJ2-3; 11 nucleotides match TRBD2. CDR1 and CDR2 (germline): SGDLS, YYNGEE. CDR3 length equals 15 residues. Trimming at V came to 4 bases and at J to 2 bases, leaving 3 bases not matched to a gene. The CDR3 DNA sequence: TGTGCCAGCAGCCCTAGCGGGGGGAACACAGATACGCAGTATTTT. Protein product: CASSPSGGNTDTQYF.

The CDR3 spells CASSVSLREDTQYF. The CDR3 nucleotides read TGTGCCAGCAGCGTAAGTCTCCGGGAAGATACGCAGTATTTT. V usage is TRBV9 and J usage is TRBJ2-3; D is possibly TRBD2 (5 bases). Germline V gene sequence: CDR1 SGDLS, CDR2 YYNGEE. V lost 1 base and J lost 5, with 11 bases in between. The CDR3 is 14 residues long.

The chain employs TRBV7-3 and TRBJ2-2, with no clear D. The CDR3 extends over 13 amino acids. CDR1 is SGHTA, CDR2 FQGTGA, per germline. V lost 0 bases to trimming and J lost 6 bases, with 5 bases between them. The CDR3 loop reads CASSLTGSGELFF. Written as DNA, the CDR3 is TGTGCCAGCAGCTTAACAGGGTCCGGGGAGCTGTTTTTT.

The V and J genes are TRBV5-4 and TRBJ2-7; 9 bases align to TRBD2. There are 15 residues in the CDR3. Germline trimming cut 4 bases from V and 2 bases from J; bases unmatched to any gene: 7. CDR1 and CDR2 from the germline V gene are SGHNT and YYREEE (reference sequence). In DNA, the CDR3 is TGTGCCAGCAGCGCAGGGACTAGCTTACCCTACGAGCAGTACTTC. It codes for CASSAGTSLPYEQYF.

V is TRBV18 and J is TRBJ1-6; D call uncertain. Looked up from germline, CDR1 is KGHSH and CDR2 is LQKENI. V lost 5 bases, J lost 3 bases, and 5 bases lay in between. The CDR3 is 13 residues long. The CDR3 region has the DNA TGTGCCAGCTCATCAAACTATAATTCACCCCTCCACTTT. Translated, it gives CASSSNYNSPLHF.

The chain carries TRBV9 and TRBJ2-2; 10 bases match TRBD2. CDR3 size: 15 residues. CDR1 is SGDLS, CDR2 YYNGEE, per germline. J gave up 5 bases and V 0 bases, and 1 base lay outside the gene matches. The CDR3 is CASSVASGGTGELFF. The DNA of the CDR3 is TGTGCCAGCAGCGTAGCTAGCGGGGGAACCGGGGAGCTGTTTTTT.

This clone was seen once. The chain has TRBV28 and TRBJ1-2; 7 nucleotides match TRBD1. The CDR3 runs 16 residues. Germline-derived CDR1 and CDR2 are MDHEN and SYDVKM. V shed 3 bases and J 2 bases; nucleotides not matched to a gene: 9. CDR3 in amino acids: CASSFPQGTKNYGYTF. The CDR3 bases are TGTGCCAGCAGTTTCCCACAGGGGACGAAGAACTATGGCTACACCTTC.

The rearrangement links TRBV6-5 to TRBJ2-1; 8 nucleotides agree with TRBD2. Germline trimming cut 0 bases from V and 9 bases from J; bases unmatched to any gene: 4. Germline-derived CDR1 and CDR2 are MNHEY and SVGAGI. This CDR3 has 14 residues. CDR3 sequence reads: CASSYSSGRTEQFF. The CDR3 coding sequence is TGTGCCAGCAGTTACTCGAGCGGGAGAACTGAGCAGTTCTTC.

The chain links TRBV11-1 to TRBJ2-3; no clear D gene. The germline V gene has CDR1 SGHAT and CDR2 FQDESV (reference sequence). With 3 bases removed from V and 2 bases from J, the gap between germline ends came to 3 bases. The CDR3 contains 12 residues. CDR3 residues: CASSFNTDTQYF. The CDR3 nucleotides are TGTGCCAGCAGCTTTAACACAGATACGCAGTATTTT.

J is TRBJ1-5 and V is TRBV6-5; 7 nucleotides line up with TRBD1. Trimming cost V 5 bases and J 0 bases; bases outside gene matches: 4. This CDR3 has 15 amino acids. CDR1 is MNHEY, CDR2 SVGAGI, per germline. The CDR3 reads CASSKGTDSNQPQHF. In nucleotides, the CDR3 is TGTGCCAGCAGTAAGGGGACAGATAGCAATCAGCCCCAGCATTTT.

The chain recombines TRBV4-3 with TRBJ2-1; 10 bases map to TRBD2. The CDR3 extends over 17 amino acids. Germline V gene sequence: CDR1 LGHNA, CDR2 YSLEER. Trimming at V came to 0 bases and at J to 4 bases, leaving 6 bases not matched to a gene. For the CDR3, the DNA is TGCGCCAGCAGCCAAGATAAACTAGCGGGATCATACAATGAGCAGTTCTTC. Translation: CASSQDKLAGSYNEQFF.

The gene calls are TRBV11-1 and TRBJ2-2, with D perhaps matching TRBD1 (6 bases). From germline, CDR1 is SGHAT and CDR2 FQDESV (reference sequence). V dropped 1 base and J dropped 6 bases, with 12 bases sitting between them. The CDR3 contains 15 residues. The CDR3: CASSLERGGSGELFF. The CDR3 DNA sequence: TGTGCCAGCAGCTTAGAACGTGGGGGCTCCGGGGAGCTGTTTTTT.

The chain's CDR3 is CASSYRVVSEAFF. CDR3 DNA: TGTGCCAGCAGTTACAGGGTCGTGAGTGAAGCTTTCTTT. This sequence joins TRBV27 and TRBJ1-1, with D possibly TRBD1 on 6 matching bases. V lost 4 bases and J lost 7, with 13 bases in between. The CDR3 totals 13 residues. The germline CDR1 and CDR2 sequences are MNHEY and SMNVEV (reference sequence).

The V gene is TRBV6-5, the J gene TRBJ2-6; D remains unclear. The CDR3 spans 14 residues. Trimming left V 2 bases short and J 1 base short, with 3 bases between. CDR1 MNHEY and CDR2 SVGAGI come from the germline V gene. The CDR3 DNA sequence: TGTGCCAGCAGTTACGGGTCTGGGGCCAACGTCCTGACTTTC. Translated, it gives CASSYGSGANVLTF.

The chain joins TRBV2 to TRBJ1-5; unclear D gene. The CDR3 runs 12 residues. V lost 4 bases, J lost 1 base, and 2 bases lay in between. Germline V gene data show CDR1 as SNHLY and CDR2 as FYNNEI. In DNA, the CDR3 is TGTGCCAGCAGTGTCAGCAATCAGCCCCAGCATTTT. Amino acid sequence: CASSVSNQPQHF.

With respect to this clone: This same CDR3 is encoded by further DNA sequences in the sample. V is TRBV4-3 and J is TRBJ2-7, with D perhaps TRBD1 or TRBD2 (5 bases each). V was shortened by 1 base and J by 1 base, with 11 bases between the two germline ends. In germline, CDR1 is LGHNA, CDR2 YSLEER. This CDR3 has 15 amino acids. The CDR3 nucleotides are TGCGCCAGCAGCCAAGGGTTGGGGGAATCCTACGAGCAGTACTTC. Amino acids: CASSQGLGESYEQYF.

The chain recombines TRBV20-1 with TRBJ1-1, with D unresolved. Germline CDR1 reads DFQATT; CDR2 reads SNEGSKA (reference sequence). This CDR3 has 11 amino acids. CDR3 nucleotides: TGCAGCGAAGCTCCGGGAACCGAAGCTTTCTTT. Protein sequence: CSEAPGTEAFF.

CDR3 residues: CASSQSSTSGNTIYF. The DNA of the CDR3 is TGTGCCAGCAGTCAATCCTCCACCTCTGGAAACACCATATATTTT. V usage is TRBV27 and J usage is TRBJ1-3; D gene uncertain. V lost 5 bases and J lost 0, with 11 bases in between. The CDR3 is made up of 15 amino acids. Germline loops: CDR1 MNHEY, CDR2 SMNVEV (reference sequence).

V is TRBV5-6 and J is TRBJ2-7; 8 bases are shared with TRBD1. V shed 4 bases, J shed 5 bases, and the junction held 11 bases outside the gene matches. This CDR3 spans 15 amino acids. Germline V CDR1 and CDR2: SGHDT, YYEEEE. The CDR3 sequence: CASSVLQGVRNEQYF. The CDR3 DNA is TGTGCCAGCAGCGTCCTACAGGGGGTAAGAAACGAGCAGTACTTC.

V usage is TRBV27 and J usage is TRBJ2-3; D may be TRBD2 (5 bases). This CDR3 spans 14 amino acids. The germline V and J ends were trimmed by 1 base and 3 bases, with 8 bases remaining between them. Looked up from germline, CDR1 is MNHEY and CDR2 is SMNVEV (reference sequence). This CDR3 reads CASSLYGETDTQYF. As DNA, the CDR3 is TGTGCCAGCAGTTTATACGGGGAGACAGATACGCAGTATTTT.

CDR3 bases: TGTGCCAGCAGCTTAGGGGACAGAATTAATGAAAAACTGTTTTTT. Encoded protein: CASSLGDRINEKLFF. The V call is TRBV7-9, the J call TRBJ1-4; 7 nucleotides match TRBD1. The V segment lost 1 base and the J segment 4 bases; nucleotides outside the gene matches: 3. The CDR3 has 15 amino acids. Germline V gives CDR1 SEHNR, CDR2 FQNEAQ (reference sequence).

The chain recombines TRBV5-1 with TRBJ1-1, with D possibly TRBD1 on 6 matching bases. The length of the CDR3 is 14 residues. Germline CDR1 and CDR2: SGHRS and YFSETQ. V dropped 1 base and J dropped 3 bases, with 10 bases sitting between them. The CDR3 DNA is TGCGCCAGCAGCTTGCAGGGGTCGGACACTGAAGCTTTCTTT. Translating gives CASSLQGSDTEAFF.

The chain uses TRBV7-8 and TRBJ2-5, with 9 bases identical to TRBD1. The junction had 6 bases not matched to a gene; V was cut back by 5 bases and J by 5 bases. CDR3 length equals 14 residues. Germline V lookup: CDR1 SGHVS, CDR2 FQNEAQ. CDR3 DNA sequence: TGTGCCAGCAGCCTGACAGGGGGTCGGGAGACCCAGTACTTC. Translated: CASSLTGGRETQYF.

The rearrangement joins TRBV10-3 to TRBJ2-7, with a weak D call TRBD1 (6 bases). CDR1 and CDR2 from the germline V gene are ENHRY and SYGVKD. Trimming removed 6 bases at V and 3 bases at J, with 9 bases between. The CDR3 has 12 residues. CDR3 amino acids: CAIREDSYEQYF. The CDR3 DNA reads as TGTGCCATCAGAGAGGACAGCTACGAGCAGTACTTC.

The chain joins TRBV29-1 to TRBJ2-7, with D possibly being TRBD2 (6 bases). This CDR3 is built from 17 residues. The V end lost 2 bases, the J end lost 3 bases, and 23 bases lay between the germline ends. In germline, CDR1 is SQVTM, CDR2 ANQGSEA. CDR3 DNA: TGCAGCGTTGAATCGTGGAGGGAAGGCTTCGAGGGCTACGAGCAGTACTTC. Residues: CSVESWREGFEGYEQYF.